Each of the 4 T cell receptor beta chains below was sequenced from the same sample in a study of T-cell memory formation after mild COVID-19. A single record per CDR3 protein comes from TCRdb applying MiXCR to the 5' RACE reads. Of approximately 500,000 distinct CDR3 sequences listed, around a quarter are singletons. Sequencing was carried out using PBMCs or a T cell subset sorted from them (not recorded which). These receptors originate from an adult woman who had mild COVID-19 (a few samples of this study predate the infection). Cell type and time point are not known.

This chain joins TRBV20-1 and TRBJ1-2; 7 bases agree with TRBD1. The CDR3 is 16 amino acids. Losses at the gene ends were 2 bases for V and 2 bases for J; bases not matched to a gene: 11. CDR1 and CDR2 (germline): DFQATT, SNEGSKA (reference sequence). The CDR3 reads CSARPVDRRGNYGYTF. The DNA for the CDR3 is TGCAGTGCTAGACCCGTGGACAGGAGGGGCAACTATGGCTACACCTTC.

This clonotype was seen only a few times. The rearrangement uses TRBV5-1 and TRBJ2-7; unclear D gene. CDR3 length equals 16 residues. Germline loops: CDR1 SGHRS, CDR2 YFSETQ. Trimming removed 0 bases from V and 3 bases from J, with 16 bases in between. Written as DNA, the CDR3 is TGCGCCAGCAGCTTGGGGGTTGAACTTCCCCACTACGAGCAGTACTTC. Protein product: CASSLGVELPHYEQYF.

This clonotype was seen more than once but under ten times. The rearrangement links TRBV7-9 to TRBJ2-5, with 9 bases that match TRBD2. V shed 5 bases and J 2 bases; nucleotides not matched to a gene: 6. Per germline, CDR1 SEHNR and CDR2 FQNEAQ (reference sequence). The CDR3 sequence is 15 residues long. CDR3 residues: CASSPGLADQETQYF. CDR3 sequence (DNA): TGTGCCAGCAGCCCGGGACTAGCAGATCAAGAGACCCAGTACTTC.

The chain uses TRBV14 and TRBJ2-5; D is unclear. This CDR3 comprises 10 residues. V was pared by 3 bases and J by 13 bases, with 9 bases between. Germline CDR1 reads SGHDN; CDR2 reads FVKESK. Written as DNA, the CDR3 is TGTGCCAGCAGCCACCGCCGCCTGTACTTC. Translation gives CASSHRRLYF.